The 30 T cell receptor beta chains reported below all come from one sample, sequenced in a study of neurological immune-mediated disorders. MiXCR, run by TCRdb on the 5' RACE reads, gives a single entry per CDR3 protein. The data show 18,000 or so distinct CDR3 sequences, 12% to 15% seen once. Sequencing used CD4+ T cells from blood. Receptors were obtained from an older woman with HTLV-1-associated myelopathy (HAM/TSP).

In its sample, this clonotype was seen many times. This sequence joins TRBV7-9 and TRBJ1-4, with D uncertain. The CDR3 runs to 12 residues. Per the germline V gene, CDR1 is SEHNR and CDR2 is FQNEAQ (reference sequence). The ends were cut back, 3 bases at V and 7 bases at J, with 6 bases in the middle. The CDR3 sequence is CASSFGIEKLFF. The CDR3 DNA reads TGTGCCAGCAGCTTCGGAATTGAAAAACTGTTTTTT. Combining the CDR3 with reference TRBV7-9 and TRBJ1-4 gives the whole variable domain DTGVSQNPRHKITKRGQNVTFRCDPISEHNRLYWYRQTLGQGPEFLTYFQNEAQLEKSRLLSDRFSAERPKGSFSTLEIQRTEQGDSAMYLCASSFGIEKLFFGSGTQLSVL.

This clonotype was seen at least ten times. The CDR3 DNA reads as TGCAGTGCTAGGATAGCGGGGGGTCATTACAATGAGCAGTTCTTC. Amino acid sequence: CSARIAGGHYNEQFF. V usage is TRBV20-1 and J usage is TRBJ2-1; 10 bases line up with TRBD2. V was clipped by 3 bases and J by 4 bases; unmatched bases: 6. The germline V gene has CDR1 DFQATT and CDR2 SNEGSKA (reference sequence). The CDR3 extends over 15 amino acids.

The gene calls are TRBV5-6 and TRBJ2-2; D is perhaps TRBD1 (7 bases). The CDR3 spans 15 residues. V was trimmed by 2 bases and J by 6 bases, leaving 14 bases between them. Germline loops: CDR1 SGHDT, CDR2 YYEEEE. CDR3 protein: CASSFVTGRSGELFF. Here the CDR3 DNA reads TGTGCCAGCAGCTTTGTGACAGGGAGGTCCGGGGAGCTGTTTTTT.

This clonotype is medium-sized by share. The chain has TRBV15 and TRBJ2-1; no reliable D call. V was shortened by 7 bases and J by 2 bases, with 12 bases between the two germline ends. Germline V gives CDR1 LNHNV, CDR2 YYDKDF (reference sequence). This CDR3 spans 14 amino acids. CDR3 nucleotides: TGTGCCACCACTATGGATTCAGCCTACAATGAGCAGTTCTTC. Amino acids: CATTMDSAYNEQFF.

This clonotype was observed many times. The chain links TRBV5-5 to TRBJ1-1, with 8 bases that match TRBD1. CDR1 and CDR2 (germline): SGHKS, YYEKEE (reference sequence). The ends lost 2 bases at V and 3 bases at J; junction bases unmatched: 6. This CDR3 region has 15 residues. CDR3 sequence: CASSLGSGGYTEAFF. The DNA of the CDR3 is TGTGCCAGCAGCTTAGGGTCAGGGGGCTACACTGAAGCTTTCTTT.

This clonotype has a count of ten or more. The chain links TRBV4-3 to TRBJ2-2; weak D call: TRBD1 (5 bases). V was clipped by 5 bases and J by 7 bases, with 20 bases between them. The germline V gene has CDR1 LGHNA and CDR2 YSLEER. This CDR3 is 16 amino acids long. CDR3 loop: CASSRVETALNGELFF. The CDR3 DNA follows: TGCGCCAGCAGCAGGGTTGAGACAGCCTTAAACGGGGAGCTGTTTTTT.

This clonotype appeared many times. The chain combines TRBV5-6 with TRBJ1-1; D may be TRBD1 (6 bases). V lost 4 bases and J 1 base, leaving 11 bases between the germline ends. The CDR3 loop spans 14 amino acids. The germline V gene encodes CDR1 SGHDT and CDR2 YYEEEE. CDR3 sequence reads: CASSGTPQNTEAFF. The CDR3 coding sequence is TGTGCCAGCAGCGGGACACCCCAGAACACTGAAGCTTTCTTT.

This clonotype was found many times. The rearrangement joins TRBV6-1 to TRBJ2-5; the match to TRBD1 covers 7 bases. Germline V lookup: CDR1 MNHNS, CDR2 SASEGT. The CDR3 extends over 14 amino acids. The V gene end was trimmed by 6 bases and the J gene end by 2 bases; junction bases not matched to a gene: 6. The CDR3 protein is CASSALGQQETQYF. The CDR3 DNA reads as TGTGCCAGCAGCGCTTTGGGACAGCAAGAGACCCAGTACTTC.

This clonotype was recorded many times. V is TRBV6-6 and J is TRBJ1-1; unclear D gene. The ends were cut back, 2 bases at V and 1 base at J, with 2 bases in the middle. This CDR3 has 12 residues. CDR1 and CDR2 (germline): MNHNY, SVGAGI (reference sequence). Here the CDR3 DNA reads TGTGCCAGCAGTTACACGAACACTGAAGCTTTCTTT. Protein sequence: CASSYTNTEAFF.

This clonotype was recorded at least ten times. The chain is built from TRBV3-1 and TRBJ2-3, with D tentatively TRBD1 (6 bases). V was pared by 1 base and J by 2 bases, with 10 bases between. Germline assignment: CDR1 LGHDT and CDR2 YNNKEL (reference sequence). The CDR3 has 15 residues. The CDR3, as DNA: TGTGCCAGCAGCCAAGGGACAGCGCCCACAGATACGCAGTATTTT. Amino acids: CASSQGTAPTDTQYF.

This clonotype was counted ten times or more. The chain couples TRBV7-9 to TRBJ2-1; 10 bases map to TRBD1. This CDR3 is built from 15 residues. CDR1 is SEHNR, CDR2 FQNEAQ, per germline (reference sequence). V gave up 5 bases and J gave up 1 base; unmatched junction bases: 2. CDR3 region: CASSPGQGSYNEQFF. CDR3 in DNA: TGTGCCAGCAGCCCGGGACAGGGGTCCTACAATGAGCAGTTCTTC.

This clonotype occurred many times. The genes are TRBV24-1 and TRBJ1-4, with 10 bases fitting TRBD1. Germline values: CDR1 KGHDR, CDR2 SFDVKD. The trim removed 3 bases at V and 10 bases at J, leaving 7 bases unmatched. CDR3 length: 15 residues. CDR3 residues: CATSDVDRGHRKLFF. The CDR3, as DNA: TGTGCCACCAGTGATGTTGACAGGGGGCACCGAAAACTGTTTTTT.

This clonotype was counted between two and nine times. The chain recombines TRBV21-1 with TRBJ2-7; the table names TRBD1, a call not compared with the DNA. TRBV21-1 is a pseudogene segment. The CDR3 extends over 12 amino acids. The CDR3 protein is CARVGGTYEQYF. CDR3 nucleotide sequence: TGTGCCAGAGTAGGGGGAACCTACGAGCAGTACTTC.

This clonotype has at least ten counts. This chain links TRBV5-6 with TRBJ2-2, with D possibly matching TRBD2 (6 bases). V dropped 2 bases and J dropped 7 bases, with 12 bases sitting between them. Looked up from germline, CDR1 is SGHDT and CDR2 is YYEEEE. This CDR3 spans 14 amino acids. The CDR3 region has the DNA TGTGCCAGCAGCTTTGGAGCCGGGGGCGGGGAGCTGTTTTTT. Its translation: CASSFGAGGGELFF.

This clonotype was recorded at least ten times. CDR3 in amino acids: CASGLSRDPGHEQYF. CDR3 nucleotide sequence: TGTGCTAGTGGTTTGAGCCGGGACCCAGGGCACGAGCAGTACTTC. This chain links TRBV12-5 with TRBJ2-7; tentatively, D is TRBD1 or TRBD2 (5 bases each). The CDR3 contains 15 residues. Germline CDR1 is LGHNT and CDR2 is FRNRAP. V was trimmed by 2 bases and J by 5 bases, leaving 16 bases between them. Looking up the rest from reference TRBV12-5 and TRBJ2-7 gives the full variable domain: DARVTQTPRHKVTEMGQEVTMRCQPILGHNTVFWYRQTMMQGLELLAYFRNRAPLDDSGMPKDRFSAEMPDATLATLKIQPSEPRDSAVYFCASGLSRDPGHEQYFGPGTRLTVT.

Within the sample, this clonotype is medium-sized. This chain connects TRBV20-1 to TRBJ1-1; 8 bases fit TRBD1. CDR1 DFQATT and CDR2 SNEGSKA come from the germline V gene (reference sequence). The V and J ends lost 6 bases and 8 bases, in that order; junction bases with no gene match: 17. The CDR3 consists of 15 residues. CDR3 region: CSALDPGPDREEAFF. The CDR3 DNA follows: TGCAGTGCCCTAGACCCTGGGCCGGACAGGGAGGAAGCTTTCTTT.

This clonotype has ten or more counts. The chain couples TRBV10-3 to TRBJ2-5; D tentatively fits TRBD1 or TRBD2 (7 bases each). Germline CDR1 is ENHRY and CDR2 is SYGVKD. The germline V and J ends were trimmed by 11 bases and 4 bases, with 11 bases remaining between them. The length of the CDR3 is 11 residues. CDR3 nucleotides: TGTGCCGCCAGGGGGGGAGAGACCCAGTACTTC. Its protein product is CAARGGETQYF.

The rearrangement joins TRBV11-2 to TRBJ2-3; D remains unclear. The germline CDR1 and CDR2 sequences are SGHAT and FQNNGV. Trimming removed 1 base at V and 0 bases at J, with 8 bases between. CDR3 size: 15 residues. Here the CDR3 DNA reads TGTGCCAGCAGCTTAGCCCCCCGTAGCACAGATACGCAGTATTTT. Translating gives CASSLAPRSTDTQYF.

This clonotype was picked up many times. The V gene is TRBV3-1, the J gene TRBJ2-7; 10 nucleotides line up with TRBD2. The J segment lost 6 bases and the V segment lost 1 base, leaving 18 bases of the junction unmatched. Germline V gives CDR1 LGHDT, CDR2 YNNKEL (reference sequence). This CDR3 comprises 19 residues. CDR3 DNA: TGTGCCAGCAGCCAAGCCCCTTCGGCGGCTAGCGGGAGCTTGTCCGAGCAGTACTTC. Its translation is CASSQAPSAASGSLSEQYF.

This clonotype has a count of ten or more. The rearrangement links TRBV12-3 or TRBV12-4 to TRBJ1-2; 9 nucleotides agree with TRBD1. J was trimmed by 7 bases and V by 2 bases; bases with no gene match: 8. CDR3 size: 15 residues. CDR3 DNA sequence: TGTGCCAGCAGTTTATCAACAGGGGGCTACGGTGGCTACACCTTC. It encodes CASSLSTGGYGGYTF.

This clonotype was observed a few times. The CDR3 DNA reads as TGCAGTGCTGAGGGACAGGGAAACACCATATATTTT. It yields the protein CSAEGQGNTIYF. The V and J genes are TRBV20-1 and TRBJ1-3; 7 nucleotides match TRBD1. Germline values: CDR1 DFQATT, CDR2 SNEGSKA (reference sequence). Trimming removed 5 bases from V and 4 bases from J; junction bases left unmatched: 2. CDR3 length equals 12 residues.

About this clonotype itself: A junction boundary mismatches the germline segment, possibly from a read error. The chain is built from TRBV20-1 and TRBJ2-3; D may correspond to TRBD1 or TRBD2 (6 bases each). This CDR3 comprises 13 residues. CDR1 is DFQATT and CDR2 is SNEGSKA in the germline V gene (reference sequence). The CDR3 nucleotides are TGCAGTGCCGAGGGGGGAACCACAGATAGGCAGTATTTT. Its protein is CSAEGGTTDRQYF.

This clonotype has a count of ten or more. This chain links TRBV5-1 with TRBJ2-1, with D perhaps being TRBD1 or TRBD2 (5 bases each). Trimming took off 3 bases at V and 0 bases at J, with 10 bases between the two ends. CDR3 length equals 15 residues. Germline V gene data show CDR1 as SGHRS and CDR2 as YFSETQ. The CDR3 DNA follows: TGCGCCAGCAGCTCCCCAGGGAGCTCCTACAATGAGCAGTTCTTC. Protein sequence: CASSSPGSSYNEQFF.

This clonotype has ten or more counts. The chain uses TRBV20-1 and TRBJ2-5; 8 bases align to TRBD1. The germline V gene has CDR1 DFQATT and CDR2 SNEGSKA (reference sequence). V gave up 5 bases and J gave up 5 bases; unmatched junction bases: 1. The CDR3 length is 11 residues. CDR3 in DNA: TGCAGTGCTGGACAGGGTGAGACCCAGTACTTC. It encodes CSAGQGETQYF.

This chain joins TRBV20-1 and TRBJ2-3; TRBD2 might be the D (6 bases). The CDR3 is made up of 14 amino acids. Germline-derived CDR1 and CDR2 are DFQATT and SNEGSKA (reference sequence). The ends were cut back, 7 bases at V and 1 base at J, with 15 bases in the middle. The CDR3: CSVRGGGGTDTQYF. The CDR3 DNA sequence: TGCAGTGTAAGGGGAGGCGGCGGCACAGATACGCAGTATTTT.

This clonotype came up many times. This chain joins TRBV20-1 and TRBJ2-3, with TRBD2 matching over 8 bases. The CDR3 runs to 15 residues. V shed 1 base, J shed 0 bases, and the junction held 3 bases outside the gene matches. Germline CDR1 is DFQATT and CDR2 is SNEGSKA (reference sequence). The CDR3 sequence is CSARAGGVSTDTQYF. The CDR3 DNA reads as TGCAGTGCTAGAGCGGGGGGGGTTAGCACAGATACGCAGTATTTT.

This clonotype occurred many times. The chain employs TRBV5-1 and TRBJ1-2; TRBD1 is a possible D gene (5 bases). The V end lost 0 bases, the J end lost 3 bases, and 6 bases lay between the germline ends. CDR3 size: 13 residues. Germline values: CDR1 SGHRS, CDR2 YFSETQ. CDR3 DNA sequence: TGCGCCAGCAGCTTGGAAGGGGACTATGGCTACACCTTC. This codes for CASSLEGDYGYTF. Full variable domain (rest looked up from reference TRBV5-1 and TRBJ1-2): KAGVTQTPRYLIKTRGQQVTLSCSPISGHRSVSWYQQTPGQGLQFLFEYFSETQRNKGNFPGRFSGRQFSNSRSEMNVSTLELGDSALYLCASSLEGDYGYTFGSGTRLTVV.

The sample holds many counts of this clonotype. The rearrangement links TRBV5-6 to TRBJ2-4, with D uncertain. This CDR3 spans 12 amino acids. Germline CDR1 is SGHDT and CDR2 is YYEEEE. Trimming left V 3 bases short and J 15 bases short, with 16 bases between. CDR3 protein: CASSYGPGEWYF. DNA for the CDR3: TGTGCCAGCAGCTATGGCCCCGGCGAATGGTACTTC.

This clonotype came up many times. This chain links TRBV7-2 with TRBJ2-7; TRBD2 is a possible D gene (5 bases). This CDR3 has 13 amino acids. V shed 3 bases and J shed 4 bases, with 10 bases lying between them. The germline gives CDR1 SGHTA, CDR2 FQGNSA. CDR3 loop: CASSFGRDYEQYF. In nucleotides, the CDR3 is TGTGCCAGCAGCTTTGGACGGGATTACGAGCAGTACTTC. Full variable domain (outside the CDR3, taken from reference TRBV7-2 and TRBJ2-7): GAGVSQSPSNKVTEKGKDVELRCDPISGHTALYWYRQSLGQGLEFLIYFQGNSAPDKSGLPSDRFSAERTGGSVSTLTIQRTQQEDSAVYLCASSFGRDYEQYFGPGTRLTVT.

This clonotype was observed at least ten times. CDR3 in amino acids: CASSLGPGQLSNQPQHF. CDR3 bases: TGTGCCAGCAGCTTAGGCCCGGGACAGCTTAGCAATCAGCCCCAGCATTTT. V usage is TRBV7-6 and J usage is TRBJ1-5; 7 nucleotides match TRBD1. Per the germline V gene, CDR1 is SGHVS and CDR2 is FNYEAQ. V dropped 1 base and J dropped 0; count of bases not matched to a gene: 6. This CDR3 region has 17 residues.